The 12 T cell receptor beta chains given below trace back to one sample, sequenced in a study of beta chain features in type 1 diabetes. No antigen has been assigned to these receptors. Of the isolated RNA, all was reverse transcribed, and so the sequenced material was expressed TCRB transcripts. The repertoire was sequenced with immunoSEQ multiplex PCR; TCRdb's copy has only in-frame clones and lacks some. Here the sample spans about 640,000 clones, around 12% being singletons. Study-wide findings and caveats: Among all four CD4+ subsets, Type 1 diabetes patients had TCRB CDR3s that were moderately but significantly shorter.

Sequencing was done on a sample of naive CD4+ T cells from blood. These receptors came from a man aged 25 to 40 with type 1 diabetes.

The gene calls are TRBV11-2 and TRBJ1-2; 8 bases fit TRBD1. The CDR3 extends over 15 amino acids. Trimming took 5 bases from V and 4 from J; bases not matched to a gene: 9. Per the germline V gene, CDR1 is SGHAT and CDR2 is FQNNGV. CDR3 sequence reads: CASSLTGQVLYGYTF. Here the CDR3 DNA reads TGTGCCAGCAGCCTGACGGGACAGGTCCTCTATGGCTACACCTTC.

This clone was seen a few times. The chain is built from TRBV5-4 and TRBJ2-3, with D perhaps matching TRBD1 (6 bases). The CDR3 contains 15 residues. The V gene's germline CDR1 is SGHNT and CDR2 YYREEE (reference sequence). Deletions cut 1 base from V and 4 bases from J, with 13 bases between. The CDR3 loop is CASSLWTVGADTQYF. CDR3 coding DNA: TGTGCCAGCAGCTTGTGGACAGTCGGGGCAGATACGCAGTATTTT. The whole variable domain, remainder taken from reference TRBV5-4 and TRBJ2-3, is ETGVTQSPTHLIKTRGQQVTLRCSSQSGHNTVSWYQQALGQGPQFIFQYYREEENGRGNFPPRFSGLQFPNYSSELNVNALELDDSALYLCASSLWTVGADTQYFGPGTRLTVL.

The V and J genes are TRBV6-5 and TRBJ1-1, with D perhaps TRBD1 (6 bases). Per germline, CDR1 MNHEY and CDR2 SVGAGI. V was trimmed by 8 bases and J by 4 bases, leaving 17 bases between them. CDR3 length equals 14 residues. The CDR3 DNA reads as TGTGCCAGCGGGGGGGCCTTACAGGGCACTGAAGCTTTCTTT. Amino acids: CASGGALQGTEAFF.

This chain connects TRBV29-1 to TRBJ2-3; TRBD2 matches 13 bases. J gave up 0 bases and V 3 bases, and 9 bases lay outside the gene matches. The length of the CDR3 is 18 residues. The germline CDR1 and CDR2 sequences are SQVTM and ANQGSEA. DNA of the CDR3: TGCAGCGTTGATAATGCTAAGGGACTAGCGGGGAGCACAGATACGCAGTATTTT. Its translation is CSVDNAKGLAGSTDTQYF.

The chain combines TRBV9 with TRBJ1-1, with a weak D call TRBD1 (5 bases). Looked up from germline, CDR1 is SGDLS and CDR2 is YYNGEE. V lost 2 bases to trimming and J lost 1 base, with 12 bases between them. This CDR3 has 15 amino acids. The CDR3 region is CASSVGWGKNTEAFF. For the CDR3, the DNA is TGTGCCAGCAGCGTTGGGTGGGGGAAGAACACTGAAGCTTTCTTT. Together with reference TRBV9 and TRBJ1-1, the CDR3 gives the full variable domain: DSGVTQTPKHLITATGQRVTLRCSPRSGDLSVYWYQQSLDQGLQFLIQYYNGEERAKGNILERFSAQQFPDLHSELNLSSLELGDSALYFCASSVGWGKNTEAFFGQGTRLTVV.

The chain links TRBV7-9 to TRBJ1-2, with 7 bases fitting TRBD1. The CDR3 extends over 16 amino acids. Looked up from germline, CDR1 is SEHNR and CDR2 is FQNEAQ (reference sequence). The junction had 6 bases not matched to a gene; V was cut back by 0 bases and J by 2 bases. This CDR3 is CASSLASGTANYGYTF. The CDR3, as DNA: TGTGCCAGCAGCTTAGCCTCCGGGACAGCGAACTATGGCTACACCTTC. Variable domain in full (rest from reference TRBV7-9 and TRBJ1-2): DTGVSQNPRHKITKRGQNVTFRCDPISEHNRLYWYRQTLGQGPEFLTYFQNEAQLEKSRLLSDRFSAERPKGSFSTLEIQRTEQGDSAMYLCASSLASGTANYGYTFGSGTRLTVV.

Worth noting for this clone: The sample carries other DNA sequences with the same CDR3. V gene TRBV28 combines with J gene TRBJ2-7, with D possibly called TRBD1 or TRBD2 (6 bases each). In germline, CDR1 is MDHEN, CDR2 SYDVKM. The CDR3 totals 14 residues. The V and J ends lost 3 bases and 0 bases respectively, with 9 bases between them. This CDR3 reads CASSLGGSSYEQYF. The DNA of the CDR3 is TGTGCCAGCAGTTTGGGGGGCAGCTCCTACGAGCAGTACTTC.

The chain carries TRBV5-6 and TRBJ2-3, with D possibly called TRBD1 or TRBD2 (6 bases each). CDR3 length: 17 amino acids. In germline, CDR1 is SGHDT, CDR2 YYEEEE. The V gene lost 0 bases and the J gene lost 2 bases, with 16 bases spanning the gap. This CDR3 reads CASSLVTGASDTDTQYF. Here the CDR3 DNA reads TGTGCCAGCAGCTTGGTCACGGGGGCGTCGGACACAGATACGCAGTATTTT.

J is TRBJ2-7 and V is TRBV11-2; D not resolved. Germline-derived CDR1 and CDR2 are SGHAT and FQNNGV. This CDR3 is built from 15 residues. Between the trimmed V and J ends, which lost 0 bases and 3 bases, there was a span of 12 bases. The CDR3 DNA sequence: TGTGCCAGCAGCTTAGAGAACCCGAGCCGCTACGAGCAGTACTTC. Translating gives CASSLENPSRYEQYF. The variable domain in full, with the rest retrieved from reference TRBV11-2 and TRBJ2-7, is EAGVAQSPRYKIIEKRQSVAFWCNPISGHATLYWYQQILGQGPKLLIQFQNNGVVDDSQLPKDRFSAERLKGVDSTLKIQPAKLEDSAVYLCASSLENPSRYEQYFGPGTRLTVT.

This clone has a handful of counts. The chain combines TRBV6-6 with TRBJ1-3, with D maybe TRBD1 (5 bases). The V end lost 6 bases, the J end lost 2 bases, and 17 bases lay between the germline ends. The CDR3 has 16 amino acids. From germline, CDR1 is MNHNY and CDR2 SVGAGI (reference sequence). As DNA, the CDR3 is TGTGCCAGCAGGCCCTATAAGACAGCTCCTGGAAACACCATATATTTT. The encoded protein is CASRPYKTAPGNTIYF.

This clone was detected only a few times. This chain links TRBV27 with TRBJ2-1; no reliable D call. CDR1 is MNHEY, CDR2 SMNVEV, per germline (reference sequence). The CDR3 consists of 11 residues. Deletions cut 10 bases from V and 4 bases from J, with 8 bases between. The CDR3 here is CATRTYNEQFF. The CDR3 DNA is TGTGCCACCAGGACGTACAATGAGCAGTTCTTC.

The rearrangement joins TRBV2 to TRBJ2-3, with 9 bases lining up with TRBD2. Germline V gene sequence: CDR1 SNHLY, CDR2 FYNNEI. This CDR3 comprises 15 residues. J lost 1 base, V lost 7 bases, and 6 bases had no gene match. CDR3 in DNA: TGTGCCAGCACTTTGAGACTAGCGGGCACAGATACGCAGTATTTT. This translates into CASTLRLAGTDTQYF.